The rows below give T cell receptor beta chains drawn from one sample of a study of T cell responses to AZD1222 COVID-19 vaccine. Measured with immunoSEQ multiplex PCR; TCRdb has only the in-frame clones, and not every one. The repertoire holds around 78,000 clones, with around 90% as singletons. The source material was peripheral blood, sampled on day 0 of AZD1222 vaccination. These receptors originate from an adult in good health. The CDR3 runs from the conserved cysteine through the conserved F or W. Fields, in order: V gene, J gene, CDR3 protein.

v_gene: TRBV19
j_gene: TRBJ2-1
CDR3aa: CASSIRDPSNEQFF

v_gene: TRBV11-2
j_gene: TRBJ1-6
CDR3aa: CASSFELSPLHF

v_gene: TRBV9
j_gene: TRBJ2-1
CDR3aa: CASSVVENEQFF

v_gene: TRBV7-3
j_gene: TRBJ2-4
CDR3aa: CASSPRDKALGKNIQYF

v_gene: TRBV4-3
j_gene: TRBJ2-1
CDR3aa: CASSQEGRGAPRGRETSPEQFF

v_gene: TRBV6-2/TRBV6-3
j_gene: TRBJ1-6
CDR3aa: CASSYHRSVNSPLHF

v_gene: TRBV20-1
j_gene: TRBJ1-1
CDR3aa: CSARRNTEAFF

v_gene: TRBV27
j_gene: TRBJ2-7
CDR3aa: CATRQGTEQYF

v_gene: TRBV6-1
j_gene: TRBJ1-5
CDR3aa: CASSEASQLVQPQHF

v_gene: TRBV13
j_gene: TRBJ1-1
CDR3aa: CASSPRVAVDTEAFF

v_gene: TRBV7-8
j_gene: TRBJ2-1
CDR3aa: CASSSDRGLGFHNEQFF

v_gene: TRBV3-1/TRBV3-2
j_gene: TRBJ1-6
CDR3aa: CASSQGDAPLHF

v_gene: TRBV7-2
j_gene: TRBJ1-6
CDR3aa: CASSFGGMNSPLHF

v_gene: TRBV13
j_gene: TRBJ2-2
CDR3aa: CASSPQLAGLPRDTGELFF

v_gene: TRBV2
j_gene: TRBJ1-5
CDR3aa: CASSRDNPYSNQPQHF

v_gene: TRBV7-3
j_gene: TRBJ2-1
CDR3aa: CASSLRGVMGYNEQFF

v_gene: TRBV3-1/TRBV3-2
j_gene: TRBJ1-5
CDR3aa: CASSGGRGNQPQHF

v_gene: TRBV5-1
j_gene: TRBJ2-2
CDR3aa: CASSLYETRVFGELFF

v_gene: TRBV5-5
j_gene: TRBJ2-1
CDR3aa: CASSLIGRGVSYNEQFF

v_gene: TRBV28
j_gene: TRBJ2-3
CDR3aa: CASSLSDQRAFPGDTQYF

v_gene: TRBV10-1
j_gene: TRBJ1-1
CDR3aa: CASSEGNTEAFF

v_gene: TRBV3-1/TRBV3-2
j_gene: TRBJ1-1
CDR3aa: CASSQAPGMNTEAFF

v_gene: TRBV18
j_gene: TRBJ1-5
CDR3aa: CASSPGVGGNQPQHF

v_gene: TRBV11-2
j_gene: TRBJ2-7
CDR3aa: CASSLDPLAGVYEQYF

v_gene: TRBV19
j_gene: TRBJ1-3
CDR3aa: CASSTGIGNTIYF

v_gene: TRBV5-1
j_gene: TRBJ2-5
CDR3aa: CASSGTTQYF

v_gene: TRBV13
j_gene: TRBJ2-1
CDR3aa: CASSLGGTSGSINEQFF

v_gene: TRBV7-2
j_gene: TRBJ2-1
CDR3aa: CASSGLAGPEEQFF

v_gene: TRBV2
j_gene: TRBJ2-3
CDR3aa: CASSEALGLGADTQYF

v_gene: TRBV5-4
j_gene: TRBJ2-1
CDR3aa: CASSPGTRWDYNEQFF

v_gene: TRBV5-4
j_gene: TRBJ1-1
CDR3aa: CASTRGGGRGTEAFF

v_gene: TRBV25-1
j_gene: TRBJ1-5
CDR3aa: CASSDSGGSGGPQHF

v_gene: TRBV2
j_gene: TRBJ1-5
CDR3aa: CASSGQGARSNQPQHF

v_gene: TRBV19
j_gene: TRBJ1-5
CDR3aa: CASNRGARQPQHF

v_gene: TRBV5-1
j_gene: TRBJ2-3
CDR3aa: CASSLYGDAVSTDTQYF

v_gene: TRBV10-3
j_gene: TRBJ1-1
CDR3aa: CAISTLGTEAFF

v_gene: TRBV14
j_gene: TRBJ1-4
CDR3aa: CASSAHREGGEKLFF

v_gene: TRBV19
j_gene: TRBJ1-2
CDR3aa: CASGTGGLWGYGYTF

v_gene: TRBV5-5
j_gene: TRBJ2-4
CDR3aa: CASSFFSGSAKNIQYF

v_gene: TRBV10-3
j_gene: TRBJ2-7
CDR3aa: CAIQSGWVSGSNEQYF

v_gene: TRBV5-5
j_gene: TRBJ2-2
CDR3aa: CASSHGTLRAGELFF

v_gene: TRBV7-9
j_gene: TRBJ1-1
CDR3aa: CASSPFRRTEAFF

v_gene: TRBV29-1
j_gene: TRBJ1-2
CDR3aa: CSVAENYGYTF

v_gene: TRBV19
j_gene: TRBJ2-3
CDR3aa: CASSIRGLAGNADTQYF

v_gene: TRBV4-3
j_gene: TRBJ2-5
CDR3aa: CASSQGQGKETQYF

v_gene: TRBV15
j_gene: TRBJ1-1
CDR3aa: CATSRDPGRSNTEAFF

v_gene: TRBV9
j_gene: TRBJ2-2
CDR3aa: CASSVEHITGELFF

v_gene: TRBV28
j_gene: TRBJ1-2
CDR3aa: CASSFLLQKRGRRGYTF

v_gene: TRBV13
j_gene: TRBJ2-5
CDR3aa: CASSLAPQETQYF

v_gene: TRBV18
j_gene: TRBJ2-3
CDR3aa: CASSPSNGGLIDTQYF

v_gene: TRBV4-1
j_gene: TRBJ2-1
CDR3aa: CASSQVSGRGNEQFF

v_gene: TRBV15
j_gene: TRBJ2-5
CDR3aa: CATSRHGQDGETQYF